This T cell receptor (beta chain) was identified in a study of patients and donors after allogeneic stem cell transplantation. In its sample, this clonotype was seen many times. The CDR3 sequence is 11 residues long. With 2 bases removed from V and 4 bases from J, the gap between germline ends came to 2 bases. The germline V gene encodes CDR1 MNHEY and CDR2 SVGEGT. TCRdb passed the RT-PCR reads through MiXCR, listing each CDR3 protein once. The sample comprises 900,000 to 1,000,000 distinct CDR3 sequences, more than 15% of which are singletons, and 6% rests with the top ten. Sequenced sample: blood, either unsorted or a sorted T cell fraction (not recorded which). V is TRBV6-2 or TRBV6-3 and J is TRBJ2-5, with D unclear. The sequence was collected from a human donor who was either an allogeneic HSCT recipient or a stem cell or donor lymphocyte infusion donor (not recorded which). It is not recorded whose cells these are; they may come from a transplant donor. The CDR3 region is CASSYIETQYF. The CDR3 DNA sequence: TGTGCCAGCAGTTACATAGAGACCCAGTACTTC.